This TCR beta chain was sequenced during a study of Tregs in tolerant kidney transplant recipients. Recipients received nonmyeloablative bone marrow transplants from related graft donors, with transient mixed chimerism. Thawed PBMCs were FACS-sorted into unstimulated CD4+CD25+CD127- regulatory T cells, CD4+CD25- non-regulatory cells, CD4 and CD8 cells. The table came from immunoSEQ multiplex PCR; TCRdb's copy has only in-frame clones and leaves some out. The sample lists roughly 52,000 clones, around 93% occurring once. Germline V gene lookup returns CDR1 KGHSY and CDR2 FQNENV. The CDR3 has 15 residues. V lost 0 bases and J lost 0, with 8 bases in between.

J is TRBJ1-2 and V is TRBV16; D unclear. Specimen: CD8+ T cells from blood (PBMCs), collected 24 months after the transplant. The sequence derives from a human patient who received a combined kidney and bone marrow transplant. Some of the T cells might come from the graft donor. For the CDR3, the DNA is TGTGCCAGCAGCCAATCCAAGGGAGCTAACTATGGCTACACCTTC. This encodes CASSQSKGANYGYTF.